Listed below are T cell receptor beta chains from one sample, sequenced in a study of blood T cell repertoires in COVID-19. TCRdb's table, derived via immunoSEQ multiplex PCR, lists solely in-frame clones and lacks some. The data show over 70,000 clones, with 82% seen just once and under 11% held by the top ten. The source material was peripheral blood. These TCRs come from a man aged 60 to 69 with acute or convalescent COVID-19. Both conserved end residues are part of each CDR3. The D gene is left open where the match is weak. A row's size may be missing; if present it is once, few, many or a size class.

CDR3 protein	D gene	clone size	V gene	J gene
CASSLNSRLEQYF	NA	NA	TRBV11-3	TRBJ2-7
CASSLGGYGYTF	NA	NA	TRBV28	TRBJ1-2
CASSLGTANYGYTF	NA	NA	TRBV7-9	TRBJ1-2
CASSLVVGHYEQYF	NA	NA	TRBV5-1	TRBJ2-7
CASSSWGGGANNEQFF	NA	NA	TRBV7-3	TRBJ2-1
CASSEGDRVNSPLHF	TRBD1	NA	TRBV6-1	TRBJ1-6
CASRMMGGFRTDTQYF	NA	once	TRBV7-8	TRBJ2-3
CASSLGGRTSVAYEQYF	TRBD2	NA	TRBV5-4	TRBJ2-7
CSAEWASYNEQFF	NA	NA	TRBV29-1	TRBJ2-1
CASSSVGTDTQYF	NA	NA	TRBV6-5	TRBJ2-3
CASSRQGSGTGELFF	NA	few	TRBV10-1	TRBJ2-2
CASTGQGNEKLFF	NA	NA	TRBV2	TRBJ1-4
CASRGSSRSYGYTF	NA	NA	TRBV19	TRBJ1-2
CASSPQGPYGYTF	NA	few	TRBV11-2	TRBJ1-2
CASSSRQATEAFF	NA	NA	TRBV7-9	TRBJ1-1
CASSQDSGQSSYEQYF	TRBD2	NA	TRBV4-2	TRBJ2-7
CATPWGQVEETGELFF	TRBD1	NA	TRBV7-9	TRBJ2-2
CASRLTPPGTVSSDTQYF	TRBD1	NA	TRBV11-2	TRBJ2-3
CASSLNYGGQVAGGYTF	TRBD1	NA	TRBV11-2	TRBJ1-2
CASRGDSGNTIYF	TRBD1	NA	TRBV3-1/TRBV3-2	TRBJ1-3
CASSQGTGEEKLFF	TRBD1	NA	TRBV4-3	TRBJ1-4
CASSEQIEAFF	NA	few	TRBV11-2	TRBJ1-1
CASTERGARGTEAFF	NA	NA	TRBV5-1	TRBJ1-1
CASSAYRGPGYTF	TRBD1	NA	TRBV6-6	TRBJ1-2
CASSLSSGEMNTEAFF	NA	NA	TRBV28	TRBJ1-1
CASSLGQGTEAFF	NA	NA	TRBV4-3	TRBJ1-1
CASSTSGQGRTEAFF	NA	NA	TRBV6-5	TRBJ1-1
CASRAGTGNYEQYF	TRBD1	NA	TRBV2	TRBJ2-7
CASSPGGHEGNEQFF	NA	NA	TRBV9	TRBJ2-1
CASSPGHNEKLFF	NA	NA	TRBV2	TRBJ1-4
CASSLRDRGPGNTIYF	TRBD1	NA	TRBV23-1	TRBJ1-3
CASSYRGDGFSDTQYF	TRBD1	NA	TRBV3-1/TRBV3-2	TRBJ2-3
CASSLGGQSYGYTF	TRBD1	NA	TRBV7-2	TRBJ1-2
CASSLGQGETYEQYF	TRBD1	NA	TRBV4-2	TRBJ2-7
CASNPYSSPTGELFF	NA	NA	TRBV19	TRBJ2-2
CASSSGGNGGYEQYF	TRBD2	NA	TRBV7-2	TRBJ2-7
CASSSKSSYEQYF	NA	once	TRBV5-4	TRBJ2-7
CASSLAGQRSTDTQYF	NA	once	TRBV19	TRBJ2-3
CASSSHRQETQYF	NA	NA	TRBV7-8	TRBJ2-5
CASSEGRVRVPPLHF	NA	NA	TRBV6-1	TRBJ1-6
CASSLPGAGAAFF	NA	NA	TRBV7-2	TRBJ1-1
CASSIRGATGELFF	NA	NA	TRBV19	TRBJ2-2
CASSEGLALNTGELFF	TRBD2	NA	TRBV9	TRBJ2-2
CASSSLLKADRSGQPQHF	TRBD1	NA	TRBV7-2	TRBJ1-5
CSVEGGGRGSEAFF	TRBD1	NA	TRBV29-1	TRBJ1-1